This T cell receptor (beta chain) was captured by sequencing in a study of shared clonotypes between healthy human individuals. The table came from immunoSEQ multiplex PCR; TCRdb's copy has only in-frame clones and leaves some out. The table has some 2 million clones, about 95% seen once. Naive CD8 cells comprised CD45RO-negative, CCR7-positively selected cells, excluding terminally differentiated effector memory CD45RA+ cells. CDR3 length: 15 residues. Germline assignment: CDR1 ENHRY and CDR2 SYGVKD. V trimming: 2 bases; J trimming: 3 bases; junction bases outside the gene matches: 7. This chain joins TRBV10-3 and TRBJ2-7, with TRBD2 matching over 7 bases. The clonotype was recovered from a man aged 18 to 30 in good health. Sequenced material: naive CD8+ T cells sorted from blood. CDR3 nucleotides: TGTGCCATCAGTGAGCTTGACGGGGGGTTCTACGAGCAGTACTTC. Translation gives CAISELDGGFYEQYF.